This T cell receptor (beta chain) is drawn from a study of T-cell reconstitution after alpha-beta-depleted transplantation in children. This clonotype was seen once. This CDR3 comprises 13 residues. CDR1 and CDR2 from the germline V gene are SQVTM and ANQGSEA. V lost 5 bases, J lost 2 bases, and 12 bases lay in between. Preparation of the TCRbeta library used unique molecular identifiers. Using its own MiXCR run on the PCR reads, TCRdb lists one record per CDR3 protein. This sample carries some 640,000 distinct CDR3 sequences, roughly 17% of them seen once, and the ten largest clones take about 1.1%. The chain combines TRBV29-1 with TRBJ2-5; no reliable D call. Specimen: PBMCs from the stem cell graft donor, collected from the stem cell graft. The clonotype was recovered from a human donor who donated a stem cell graft to a child with acute myeloid leukemia. The CDR3 sequence is CSVIPQLQETQYF. CDR3 nucleotides: TGCAGCGTTATCCCACAGCTTCAAGAGACCCAGTACTTC.